This T cell receptor (beta chain) was recorded in a study of shared clonotypes between healthy human individuals. Points from the study as a whole: Approximately 5.4% of naive CD4 clonotypes were common to a few donors. Incompleteness in sorted-subset sequencing, despite large depth, was shown by rarefaction. Generation of non-shared clonotypes was less probable than generation of clonotypes shared by all four donors.

Donors were healthy HIV-negative adults without recent acute infections or vaccinations. The CDR3 extends over 19 amino acids. V lost 3 bases, J lost 0 bases, and 12 bases stayed unmatched. Germline CDR1 SGDLS, CDR2 YYNGEE. Some clones are missing from TCRdb's copy, which holds only in-frame ones; the method was immunoSEQ multiplex PCR. This sample carries about 1 million clones, around 74% of them seen once, and the ten largest clones take 1.4% to 1.5%. Comments on this clone: The antigen is unknown.

This TCR derives from a man younger than 35 in good health. The rearrangement uses TRBV9 and TRBJ2-4, with 10 bases identical to TRBD2. Sequencing input: memory CD4+ T cells sorted from blood. Subset reported: CD45RA-negative fraction. The CDR3 region has the DNA TGTGCCAGCAGCGCCTTCGGGACTAGCGACCCGATAGCCAAAAACATTCAGTACTTC. Translation gives CASSAFGTSDPIAKNIQYF.